This T cell receptor beta chain is drawn from a study of shared clonotypes between healthy human individuals. The assay was immunoSEQ multiplex PCR, and TCRdb's table has in-frame clones only and misses some. Among 1 million to 1.2 million clones listed, roughly 80% were seen once. Notes on the study in general: Non-shared clonotypes had lower generation probabilities than those shared by all four donors. Compared with memory subsets, naive subsets generally had larger estimated richness.

This CDR3 is built from 16 residues. CDR1 is MDHEN and CDR2 is SYDVKM in the germline V gene. Trimming stripped 5 bases from V and 1 base from J, with 15 bases between. All of the donors resided in Nashville, Tennessee, and each was a Caucasian adult. Division of CD4+ cells produced a CD45RA+ naive subset and a CD45RA-negative memory subset. In regard to this clone: Its matching antigen is unknown.

Specimen: memory CD4+ T cells from PBMCs. Subset specified: CD45RA-negative fraction. The J gene is TRBJ2-1, the V gene TRBV28, with D tentatively TRBD1 (5 bases). The clonotype comes from a man between 18 and 35 years old in good health. Some clones in this sample may be carry-over from other donors' samples. The CDR3 loop is CASSATGAGSYNEQFF. The CDR3, as DNA: TGTGCCAGCAGTGCAACGGGCGCAGGGTCCTACAATGAGCAGTTCTTC.